This T cell receptor (beta chain) was sequenced during a study of early T cells in non-severe SARS-CoV-2 infection. Overall study: Sequenced material consisted of bulk RNA (from unsorted whole blood), and chains were unpaired. Whole-study results and caveats: Anti-spike CD8 responses were favored in VDJdb matching, and private and CD4 specificities were missed.

Individual cDNA molecules were tagged with unique molecular identifiers. TCRdb reprocessed the 5' RACE reads via MiXCR and lists one record per CDR3 protein. The sample has 25,000 to 35,000 distinct CDR3 sequences; 5.8% are singletons. Germline loops: CDR1 ENHRY, CDR2 SYGVKD. The ends were cut back, 6 bases at V and 6 bases at J, with 12 bases in the middle. The CDR3 consists of 13 residues. At least ten counts were recorded for this clonotype. Its target is unknown. The sequence came from an adult who was a healthcare worker with PCR-confirmed SARS-CoV-2 infection or an uninfected control (not recorded which). Sequencing was done on a sample of whole blood. The V gene is TRBV10-3, the J gene TRBJ2-1, with D perhaps assigned TRBD1 or TRBD2 (5 bases each). As DNA, the CDR3 is TGTGCCATCAGGAGAGGGCAGGGCAATGAGCAGTTCTTC. It encodes CAIRRGQGNEQFF.